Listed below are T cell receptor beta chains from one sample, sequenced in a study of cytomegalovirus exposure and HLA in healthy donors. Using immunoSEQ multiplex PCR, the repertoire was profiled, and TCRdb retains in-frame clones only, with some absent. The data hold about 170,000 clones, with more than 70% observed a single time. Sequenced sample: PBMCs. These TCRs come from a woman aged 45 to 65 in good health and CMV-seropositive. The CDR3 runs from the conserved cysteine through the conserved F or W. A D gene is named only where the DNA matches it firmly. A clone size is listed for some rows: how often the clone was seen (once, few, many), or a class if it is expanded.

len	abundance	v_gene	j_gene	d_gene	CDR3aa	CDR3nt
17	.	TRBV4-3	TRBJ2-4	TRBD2	CASSQEGTSGGPNIQYF	TGCGCCAGCAGCCAAGAAGGGACTAGCGGGGGACCAAACATTCAGTACTTC
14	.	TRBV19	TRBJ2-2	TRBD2	CASSTGEGTGELFF	TGTGCCAGTAGTACGGGGGAGGGGACCGGGGAGCTGTTTTTT
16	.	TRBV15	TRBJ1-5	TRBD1	CATSRETGGNNQPQHF	TGTGCCACCAGCAGGGAGACAGGGGGGAACAATCAGCCCCAGCATTTT
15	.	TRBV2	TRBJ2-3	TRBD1	CASMRGTGETDTQYF	TGTGCCAGCATGAGGGGGACAGGGGAGACAGATACGCAGTATTTT
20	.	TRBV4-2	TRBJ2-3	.	CASSHTPMSHAEDRTDTQYF	TGTGCCAGCAGCCACACCCCCATGAGCCATGCGGAGGATCGCACAGATACGCAGTATTTT
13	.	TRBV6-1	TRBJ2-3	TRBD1	CASDRGSTDTQYF	TGTGCCAGTGACAGGGGATCCACAGATACGCAGTATTTT
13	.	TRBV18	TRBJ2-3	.	CASSGAGGDTQYF	TGTGCCAGCTCAGGGGCCGGGGGAGATACGCAGTATTTT
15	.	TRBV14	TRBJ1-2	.	CASSQVRAPHYGYTF	TGTGCCAGCAGCCAAGTTCGAGCCCCCCACTATGGCTACACCTTC
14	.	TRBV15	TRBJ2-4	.	CATSVRLDKNIQYF	TGTGCCACCAGCGTCAGACTGGACAAAAACATTCAGTACTTC
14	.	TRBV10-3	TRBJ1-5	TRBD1	CATSDRRADQPQHF	TGTGCCACCTCGGACAGGCGAGCCGATCAGCCCCAGCATTTT
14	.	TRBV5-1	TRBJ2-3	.	CASIDIQSTDTQYF	TGCGCCAGCATCGACATTCAAAGCACAGATACGCAGTATTTT
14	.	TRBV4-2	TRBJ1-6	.	CASTAGGQNSPLHF	TGTGCCAGCACCGCCGGGGGGCAGAATTCACCCCTCCACTTT
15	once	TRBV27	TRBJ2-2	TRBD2	CASSPRGGGTGELFF	TGTGCCAGCAGCCCTCGGGGGGGAGGGACCGGGGAGCTGTTTTTT
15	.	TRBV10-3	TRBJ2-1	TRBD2	CAITIDGRSYNEQFF	TGTGCCATCACAATCGACGGGAGGTCCTACAATGAGCAGTTCTTC
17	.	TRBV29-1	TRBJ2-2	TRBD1	CSAGKGQGTLNTGELFF	TGCAGCGCCGGTAAGGGACAGGGGACCCTTAACACCGGGGAGCTGTTTTTT
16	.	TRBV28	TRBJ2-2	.	CASSLSQGYKTGELFF	TGTGCCAGCAGTTTATCGCAGGGGTATAAGACCGGGGAGCTGTTTTTT
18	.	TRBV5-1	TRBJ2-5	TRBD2	CASSLALAGGPWEETQYF	TGCGCCAGCAGCTTGGCTCTAGCGGGAGGGCCATGGGAGGAGACCCAGTACTTC
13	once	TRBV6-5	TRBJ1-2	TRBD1	CASRQGRADGYTF	TGTGCCAGCAGACAGGGGCGCGCAGACGGCTACACCTTC
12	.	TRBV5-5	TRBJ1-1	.	CASSLLQGEAFF	TGTGCCAGCAGCTTGTTACAGGGAGAAGCTTTCTTT
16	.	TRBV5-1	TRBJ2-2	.	CASSLGGGANTGELFF	TGCGCCAGCAGCTTGGGGGGGGGCGCGAACACCGGGGAGCTGTTTTTT
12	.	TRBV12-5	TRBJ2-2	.	CASGLPSRELFF	TGTGCTAGTGGTCTACCCTCGAGGGAGCTGTTTTTT
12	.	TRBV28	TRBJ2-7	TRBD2	CASSFLAGTVDF	TGTGCCAGCAGTTTTTTAGCGGGGACGGTCGACTTC
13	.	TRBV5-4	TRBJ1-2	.	CASSRGLHYGYTF	TGTGCCAGCAGCCGAGGACTGCACTATGGCTACACCTTC
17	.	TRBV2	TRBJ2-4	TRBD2	CASIPGLAGVAKNIQYF	TGTGCCAGCATCCCGGGACTAGCGGGGGTAGCCAAAAACATTCAGTACTTC
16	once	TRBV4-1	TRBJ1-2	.	CASSQGVLQGGYGYTF	TGCGCCAGCAGCCAAGGTGTGTTACAGGGTGGCTATGGCTACACCTTC
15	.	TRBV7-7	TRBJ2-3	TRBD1	CASSLGTGGADTQYF	TGTGCTAGCAGCTTAGGGACAGGGGGCGCGGATACGCAGTATTTT
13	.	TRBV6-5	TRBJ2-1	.	CASWYSLRGEQFF	TGTGCCAGCTGGTACTCCCTTAGGGGGGAGCAGTTCTTC
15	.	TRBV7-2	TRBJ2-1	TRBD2	CASSFGTSVYNEQFF	TGTGCCAGCAGCTTTGGGACTAGCGTTTACAATGAGCAGTTCTTC
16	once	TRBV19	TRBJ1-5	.	CASSMGQRIPNQPQHF	TGTGCCAGTAGTATGGGGCAGAGAATCCCCAATCAGCCCCAGCATTTT
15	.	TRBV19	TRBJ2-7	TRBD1	CASRVSGTGTYEQYF	TGTGCCAGTAGAGTCTCCGGGACAGGGACCTACGAGCAGTACTTC
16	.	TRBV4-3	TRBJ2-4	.	CASSQEPVVAKNIQYF	TGCGCCAGCAGCCAAGAGCCGGTTGTAGCCAAAAACATTCAGTACTTC
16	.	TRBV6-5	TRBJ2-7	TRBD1	CASSYTGGALGNEQYF	TGTGCCAGCAGTTACACAGGGGGCGCATTAGGTAACGAGCAGTACTTC
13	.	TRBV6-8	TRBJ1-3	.	CASSYGAGNTIYF	TGTGCCAGCAGTTACGGAGCTGGAAACACCATATATTTT
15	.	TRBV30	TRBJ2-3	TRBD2	CAWRLGLAGRDTQYF	TGTGCCTGGAGACTAGGACTAGCGGGTAGAGATACGCAGTATTTT
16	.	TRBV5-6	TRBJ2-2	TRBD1	CASSIPGQGKTGELFF	TGTGCCAGCAGCATTCCGGGACAGGGAAAGACCGGGGAGCTGTTTTTT
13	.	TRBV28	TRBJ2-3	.	CASSFTGTDTQYF	TGTGCCAGCAGTTTCACAGGGACAGATACGCAGTATTTT
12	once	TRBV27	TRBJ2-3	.	CASSSVPDTQYF	TGTGCCAGCAGTTCCGTTCCGGATACGCAGTATTTT
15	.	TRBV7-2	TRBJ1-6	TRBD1	CASTLVWQGGSPLHF	TGTGCCAGCACCCTTGTGTGGCAGGGGGGTTCACCCCTCCACTTT
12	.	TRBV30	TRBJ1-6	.	CAWSPRNSPLHF	TGTGCCTGGAGCCCCAGGAATTCACCCCTCCACTTT
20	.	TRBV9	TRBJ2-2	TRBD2	CASSVAPPPASGRAVGELFF	TGTGCCAGCAGCGTAGCCCCGCCGCCTGCTAGCGGGAGGGCTGTCGGGGAGCTGTTTTTT
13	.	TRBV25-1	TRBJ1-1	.	CASSEYGWSGAFF	TGTGCCAGCAGTGAATATGGTTGGAGCGGAGCTTTCTTT
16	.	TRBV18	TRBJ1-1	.	CASSPATFTANTEAFF	TGTGCCAGCTCCCCCGCAACTTTTACAGCGAACACTGAAGCTTTCTTT
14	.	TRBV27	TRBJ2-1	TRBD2	CASSFELAGNEQFF	TGTGCCAGCAGTTTCGAACTAGCGGGCAATGAGCAGTTCTTC
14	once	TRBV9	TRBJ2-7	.	CASSVARSSYEQYF	TGTGCCAGCAGCGTAGCTAGGAGCTCCTACGAGCAGTACTTC
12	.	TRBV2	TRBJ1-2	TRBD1	CASQTGVDGYTF	TGTGCCAGCCAGACAGGGGTTGATGGCTACACCTTC
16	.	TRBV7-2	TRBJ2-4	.	CASSFSPLSSGNIQYF	TGTGCCAGCAGCTTCTCGCCCCTCTCCTCGGGGAACATTCAGTACTTC
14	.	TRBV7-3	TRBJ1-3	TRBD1	CASSLTGDGNTIYF	TGTGCCAGCAGCCTAACAGGGGATGGAAACACCATATATTTT
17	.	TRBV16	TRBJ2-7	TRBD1	CASSRKFGQGALYEQYF	TGTGCCAGCAGCCGAAAATTCGGACAGGGGGCACTCTACGAGCAGTACTTC
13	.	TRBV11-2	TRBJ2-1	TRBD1	CASSRDRAQEQFF	TGTGCCAGCAGCCGGGACAGGGCACAGGAGCAGTTCTTC
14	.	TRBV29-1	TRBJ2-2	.	CSVGGGVNTGELFF	TGCAGCGTTGGGGGCGGGGTGAACACCGGGGAGCTGTTTTTT
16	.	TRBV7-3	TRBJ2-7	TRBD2	CASSLGASGGLYEQYF	TGTGCCAGCAGCCTAGGGGCTAGCGGGGGGTTGTACGAGCAGTACTTC
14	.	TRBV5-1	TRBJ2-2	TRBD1	CASGWGQGYGELFF	TGCGCCAGCGGCTGGGGACAGGGGTATGGGGAGCTGTTTTTT
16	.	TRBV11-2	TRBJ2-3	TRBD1	CASSLYRDRGTDTQYF	TGTGCCAGCAGCTTATACCGGGACAGGGGCACAGATACGCAGTATTTT
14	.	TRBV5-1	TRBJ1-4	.	CASRREPGDEKLFF	TGCGCCAGCAGAAGAGAACCAGGCGATGAAAAACTGTTTTTT
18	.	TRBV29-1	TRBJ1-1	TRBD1	CSVVGQGGRSGLNTEAFF	TGCAGCGTTGTAGGGCAGGGGGGACGAAGCGGGCTGAACACTGAAGCTTTCTTT